This TCR beta chain was profiled in a study of blood T cell repertoires in COVID-19. Study information: T cells, B-cell-depleted T cells, or PBMCs supplied cDNA or gDNA.

This clone was seen a single time. Data came from immunoSEQ multiplex PCR; TCRdb stores just in-frame clones and leaves some out. The sample records more than 300,000 clones, 91% being singletons. J lost 0 bases, V lost 5 bases, and 8 bases had no gene match. Germline V gene lookup returns CDR1 SGHTA and CDR2 FQGNSA. The CDR3 is 16 residues long. Clinical history as reported by participants underpinned cohort assignment. The sequencing sample was made of PBMCs or T cells enriched from blood (not recorded which). This sequence originates from a woman aged 40 to 50 who had been exposed to COVID-19. The chain carries TRBV7-2 and TRBJ1-2; 8 positions match TRBD1. CDR3 sequence reads: CASSRTGPGTNYGYTF. The CDR3 coding sequence is TGTGCCAGCAGCCGGACAGGGCCCGGAACTAACTATGGCTACACCTTC. Full variable domain (rest looked up from reference TRBV7-2 and TRBJ1-2): GAGVSQSPSNKVTEKGKDVELRCDPISGHTALYWYRQSLGQGLEFLIYFQGNSAPDKSGLPSDRFSAERTGGSVSTLTIQRTQQEDSAVYLCASSRTGPGTNYGYTFGSGTRLTVV.